Here is one T cell receptor (beta chain) with its context. This sample was included in a study of blood T cell repertoires in COVID-19. The wider study: PBMCs, B-cell-depleted T cells, or T cells were the source of the cDNA or gDNA that made up the material.

Clones were read by immunoSEQ multiplex PCR, and TCRdb kept only the in-frame ones, dropping some. The sample lists 150,000 to 180,000 clones, more than 80% seen once, with under 0.6% in the top ten. The V segment lost 5 bases and the J segment 3 bases; nucleotides outside the gene matches: 0. Germline V gene data show CDR1 as LNHDA and CDR2 as SQIVND (reference sequence). This CDR3 is 12 amino acids long. The chain has TRBV19 and TRBJ1-2; the match to TRBD1 covers 7 bases. This receptor was taken from a middle-aged man with acute or convalescent COVID-19. Sequenced: peripheral blood. The CDR3 DNA reads TGTGCCAGTAGTGGACAGGACTATGGCTACACCTTC. Its translation: CASSGQDYGYTF.